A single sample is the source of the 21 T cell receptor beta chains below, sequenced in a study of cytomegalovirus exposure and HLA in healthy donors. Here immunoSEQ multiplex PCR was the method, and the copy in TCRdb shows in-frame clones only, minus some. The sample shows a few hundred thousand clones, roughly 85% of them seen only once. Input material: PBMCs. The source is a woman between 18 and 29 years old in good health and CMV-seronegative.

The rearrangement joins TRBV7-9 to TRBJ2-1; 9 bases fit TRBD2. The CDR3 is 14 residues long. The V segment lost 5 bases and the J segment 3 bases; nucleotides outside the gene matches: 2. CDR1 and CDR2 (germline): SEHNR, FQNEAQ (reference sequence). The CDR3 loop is CASSTSGYYNEQFF. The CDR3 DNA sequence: TGTGCCAGCAGCACTAGCGGGTACTACAATGAGCAGTTCTTC.

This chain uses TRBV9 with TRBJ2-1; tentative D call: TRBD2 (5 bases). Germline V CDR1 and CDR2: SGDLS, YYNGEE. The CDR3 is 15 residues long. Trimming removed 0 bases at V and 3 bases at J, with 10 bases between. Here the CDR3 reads CASSVAAANYNEQFF. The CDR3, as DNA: TGTGCCAGCAGCGTAGCAGCGGCCAACTACAATGAGCAGTTCTTC.

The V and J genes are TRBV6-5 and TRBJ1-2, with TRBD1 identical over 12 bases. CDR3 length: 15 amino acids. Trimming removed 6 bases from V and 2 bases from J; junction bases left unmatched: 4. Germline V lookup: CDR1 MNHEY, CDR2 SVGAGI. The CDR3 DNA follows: TGTGCCAGCAGCCCGGGACAGGGGGCGAACTATGGCTACACCTTC. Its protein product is CASSPGQGANYGYTF.

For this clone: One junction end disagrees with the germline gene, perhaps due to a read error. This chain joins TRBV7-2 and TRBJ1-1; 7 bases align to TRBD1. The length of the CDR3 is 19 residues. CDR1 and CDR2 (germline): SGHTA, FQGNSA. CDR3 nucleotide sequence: TGTGCCAGCAGCTTAGGGCCCTTAAGGACAGGTGAAACGAACACCGAAGCTTTCTTT. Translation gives CASSLGPLRTGETNTEAFF.

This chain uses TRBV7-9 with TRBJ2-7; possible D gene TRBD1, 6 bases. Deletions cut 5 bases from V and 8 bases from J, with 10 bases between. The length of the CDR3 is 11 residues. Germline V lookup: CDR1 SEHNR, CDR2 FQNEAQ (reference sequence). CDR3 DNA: TGTGCCAGCAGCGCCCAGGGGAAGCAGTACTTC. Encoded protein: CASSAQGKQYF.

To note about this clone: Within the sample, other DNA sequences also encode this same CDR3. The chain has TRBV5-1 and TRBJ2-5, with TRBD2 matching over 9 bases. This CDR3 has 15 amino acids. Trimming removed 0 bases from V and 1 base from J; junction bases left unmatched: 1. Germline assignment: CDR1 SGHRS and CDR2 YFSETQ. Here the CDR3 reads CASSLVSGGQETQYF. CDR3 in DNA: TGCGCCAGCAGCTTGGTTAGCGGGGGCCAAGAGACCCAGTACTTC.

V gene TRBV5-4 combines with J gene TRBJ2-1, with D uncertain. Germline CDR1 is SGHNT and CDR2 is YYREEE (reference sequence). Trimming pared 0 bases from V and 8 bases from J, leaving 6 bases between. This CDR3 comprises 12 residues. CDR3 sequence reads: CASSLDSDEQFF. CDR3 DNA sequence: TGTGCCAGCAGCTTGGATTCGGATGAGCAGTTCTTC.

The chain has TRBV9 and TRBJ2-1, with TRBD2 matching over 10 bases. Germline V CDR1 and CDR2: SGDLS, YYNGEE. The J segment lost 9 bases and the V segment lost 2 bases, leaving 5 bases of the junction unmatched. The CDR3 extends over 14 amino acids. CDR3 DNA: TGTGCCAGCAGCGTGATAGCGGGAGGCGGTGAGCAGTTCTTC. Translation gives CASSVIAGGGEQFF.

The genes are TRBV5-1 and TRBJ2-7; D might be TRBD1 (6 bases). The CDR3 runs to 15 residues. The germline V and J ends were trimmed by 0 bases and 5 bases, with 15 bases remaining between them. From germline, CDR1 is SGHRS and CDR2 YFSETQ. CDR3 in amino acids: CASSLATTRDNEQYF. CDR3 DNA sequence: TGCGCCAGCAGCTTGGCGACGACCAGGGACAACGAGCAGTACTTC.

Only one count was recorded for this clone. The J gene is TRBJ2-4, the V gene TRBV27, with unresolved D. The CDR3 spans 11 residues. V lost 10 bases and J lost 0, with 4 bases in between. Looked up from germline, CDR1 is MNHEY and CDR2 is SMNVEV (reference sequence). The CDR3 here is CATRAKNIQYF. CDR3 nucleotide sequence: TGTGCCACTCGAGCCAAAAACATTCAGTACTTC.

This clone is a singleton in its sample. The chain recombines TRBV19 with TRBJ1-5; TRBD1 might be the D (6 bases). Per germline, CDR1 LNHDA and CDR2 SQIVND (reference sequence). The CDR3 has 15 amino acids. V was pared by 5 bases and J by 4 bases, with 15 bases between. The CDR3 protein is CASSLGQHLNQPQHF. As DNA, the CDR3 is TGTGCCAGTAGTCTCGGACAGCACCTAAATCAGCCCCAGCATTTT. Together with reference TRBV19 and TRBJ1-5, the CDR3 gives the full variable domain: DGGITQSPKYLFRKEGQNVTLSCEQNLNHDAMYWYRQDPGQGLRLIYYSQIVNDFQKGDIAEGYSVSREKKESFPLTVTSAQKNPTAFYLCASSLGQHLNQPQHFGDGTRLSIL.

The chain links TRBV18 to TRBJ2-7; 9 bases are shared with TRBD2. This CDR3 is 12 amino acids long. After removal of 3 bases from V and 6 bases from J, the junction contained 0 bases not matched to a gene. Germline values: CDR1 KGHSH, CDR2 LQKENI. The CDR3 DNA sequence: TGTGCCAGCTCACCTAGCGGGAGCGAGCAGTACTTC. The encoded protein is CASSPSGSEQYF.

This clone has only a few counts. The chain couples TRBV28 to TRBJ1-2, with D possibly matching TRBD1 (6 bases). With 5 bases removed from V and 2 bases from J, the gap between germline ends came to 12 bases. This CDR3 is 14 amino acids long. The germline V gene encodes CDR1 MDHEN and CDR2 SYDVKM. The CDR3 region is CASSGGGSNYGYTF. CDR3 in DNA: TGTGCCAGCAGTGGGGGGGGCAGCAACTATGGCTACACCTTC.

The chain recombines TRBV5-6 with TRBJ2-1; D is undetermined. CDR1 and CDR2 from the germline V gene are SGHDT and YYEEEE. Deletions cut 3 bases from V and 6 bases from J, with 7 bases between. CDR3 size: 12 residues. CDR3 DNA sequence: TGTGCCAGCAGCTGGGCCGTCAATGAGCAGTTCTTC. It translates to CASSWAVNEQFF.

CDR3 loop: CASSAGLGGSYEQYF. DNA of the CDR3: TGTGCCAGCAGTGCAGGACTAGGGGGGTCCTACGAGCAGTACTTC. The J gene is TRBJ2-7, the V gene TRBV6-4, with D perhaps matching TRBD2 (7 bases). Germline V gives CDR1 MRHNA, CDR2 SNTAGT. V was shortened by 4 bases and J by 1 base, with 14 bases between the two germline ends. The CDR3 covers 15 residues.

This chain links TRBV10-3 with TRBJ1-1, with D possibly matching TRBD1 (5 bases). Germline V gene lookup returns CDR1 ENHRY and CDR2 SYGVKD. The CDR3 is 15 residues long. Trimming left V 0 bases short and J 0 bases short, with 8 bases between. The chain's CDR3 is CAISESTVMNTEAFF. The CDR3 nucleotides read TGTGCCATCAGTGAGTCGACAGTAATGAACACTGAAGCTTTCTTT.

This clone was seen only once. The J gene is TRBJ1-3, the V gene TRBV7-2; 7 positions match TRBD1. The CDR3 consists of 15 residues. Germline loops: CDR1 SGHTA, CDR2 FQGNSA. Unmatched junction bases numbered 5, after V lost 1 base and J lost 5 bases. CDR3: CASSLGQGGRNTIYF. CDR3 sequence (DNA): TGTGCCAGCAGCTTAGGGCAGGGGGGAAGAAACACCATATATTTT.

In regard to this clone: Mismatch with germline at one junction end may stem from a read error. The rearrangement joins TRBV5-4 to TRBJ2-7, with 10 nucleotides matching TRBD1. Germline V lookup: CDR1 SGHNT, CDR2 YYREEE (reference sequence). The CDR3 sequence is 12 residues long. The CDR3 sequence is CASSHNTGTGAF. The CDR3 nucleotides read TGTGCCAGCAGCCATAATACCGGGACAGGGGCCTTC.

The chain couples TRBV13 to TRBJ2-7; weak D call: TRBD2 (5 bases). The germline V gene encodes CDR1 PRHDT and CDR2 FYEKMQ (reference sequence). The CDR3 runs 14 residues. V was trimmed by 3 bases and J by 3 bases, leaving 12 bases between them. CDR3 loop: CASSLPDRDYEQYF. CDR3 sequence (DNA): TGTGCCAGCAGCTTGCCGGACCGGGACTACGAGCAGTACTTC.

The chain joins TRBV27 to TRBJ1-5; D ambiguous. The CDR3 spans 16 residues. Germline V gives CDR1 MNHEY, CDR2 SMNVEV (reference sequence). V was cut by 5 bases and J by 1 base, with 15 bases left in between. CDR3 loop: CASSPTNTGSNQPQHF. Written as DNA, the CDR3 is TGTGCCAGCAGTCCAACCAACACGGGGAGCAATCAGCCCCAGCATTTT.

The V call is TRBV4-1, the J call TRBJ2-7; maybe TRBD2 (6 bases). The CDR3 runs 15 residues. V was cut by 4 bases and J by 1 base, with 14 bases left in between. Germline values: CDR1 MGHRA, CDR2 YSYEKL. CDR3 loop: CASSPGTPGSYEQYF. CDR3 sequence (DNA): TGCGCCAGCAGCCCCGGGACTCCGGGGTCCTACGAGCAGTACTTC.